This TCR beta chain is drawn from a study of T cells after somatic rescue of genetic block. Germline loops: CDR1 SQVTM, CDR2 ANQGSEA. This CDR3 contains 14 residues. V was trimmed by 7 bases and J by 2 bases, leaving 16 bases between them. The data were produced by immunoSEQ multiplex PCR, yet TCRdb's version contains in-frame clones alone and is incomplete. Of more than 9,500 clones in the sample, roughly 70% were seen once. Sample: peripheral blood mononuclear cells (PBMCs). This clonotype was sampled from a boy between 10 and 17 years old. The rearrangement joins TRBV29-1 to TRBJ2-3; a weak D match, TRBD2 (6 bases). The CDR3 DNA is TGCAGCGCCGGGGGTGGCTCCTACACAGATACGCAGTATTTT. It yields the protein CSAGGGSYTDTQYF.